Given below is one TCR beta chain in context. The antigen this receptor binds is unknown. This entry is derived from a study of CXCR3-negative and CXCR3-positive naive CD8 T cells (dated by TCRdb to between 2018 and 2020). In terms of the full investigation: In total, some 130 million TRB reads were obtained, corresponding to roughly 1.5 +/- 0.3 million reads per library. The TRBV-TRBJ cluster analysis covered naive subsets from about 5 donors and memory cells from 3 donors. Diversity and physicochemical repertoire analyses covered about a dozen donors pooled from two independent experiments. Beyond this particular receptor, the publication reports: Compared with CXCR3-negative naive cells, CXCR3-positive naive cells had TRB CDR3s with higher hydrophobicity (lower Kidera factor 4), lower energy, and higher strength and volume indices. Surface CD5, linked to self-reactivity in mice, was comparable between naive subsets; TCR interaction strength was therefore also inferred from TRB CDR3 physicochemical properties. Both naive subsets had comparably high repertoire diversity, while memory CD8+ T cells had much lower repertoire diversity. Within the same donor, TRBV-TRBJ usage looked similar between naive CXCR3-negative and CXCR3-positive cells, but memory cells had distinct patterns. CXCR3 expression partially decreased after cryopreservation, so most assays used freshly isolated PBMCs.

The data were produced on a NextSeq 550. The Human TCR Profiling Kit (MiLaboratory) was used to make UMI-labeled 5' RACE TRB cDNA libraries. cDNA synthesis used the entire amount of extracted RNA, and PCR amplification then used the entire amount of cDNA produced. Libraries were prepared in parallel using an identical number of PCR cycles. From the authors' description of their analysis: With a minimum of two reads required per UMI, MIGEC and MiXCR pulled out about 49,000 +/- 11,000 unique UMI-labeled TRB cDNA molecules from each library. On average, each library contained roughly 40,000 +/- 10,000 functional in-frame TRB CDR3 nucleotide clonotypes without stop codons. After downsampling to 5000 UMI-labeled TRB molecules per sample, diversity metrics, including normalized Shannon-Wiener and Chao1, were computed in VDJtools. VDJtools computed clonotype-size-weighted physicochemical properties of the central five CDR3 residues: interaction energy, strength, volume and Kidera factor 4. Once TCRdb had reprocessed the reads, it stored one entry per CDR3 protein sequence and supplied no DNA. TCRdb's processing, not the authors' own work, is the source of the V and J calls. The table for this sample lists around 110,000 distinct CDR3 sequences. Of the sample, more than 0.35% falls within the top ten clones.

For every CD8+ T cell subset, a few hundred thousand cells were flow-sorted straight into RLT lysis buffer, and each subset was sorted in triplicate. Naive CD8+ T cells were defined stringently as CD45RO-CCR7+CD27+CD95- to exclude memory contaminants. Peripheral blood mononuclear cells were isolated from buffy coats using standard density gradient centrifugation. Naive CXCR3-negative and CXCR3-positive CD8+ T cells were flow-sorted using a FACSAria III. An RNeasy Mini Kit was used to extract total RNA from the sorted cells. Spanning cysteine to phenylalanine, the CDR3 consists of 18 amino acids. The entry carries no DNA sequence. CDR1 and CDR2 were assigned from the germline V gene as MDHEN and SYDVKM.

The sequence was collected from a human donor in good health. Some clones in this sample may be carry-over from other donors' samples. The chain joins TRBV28 to TRBJ2-1; TCRdb returns TRBD2, unconfirmable since there is no DNA. Source material: naive CXCR3+ CD8+ T cells from blood. The intended sense of this specimen's cell subset or site label: CD45RO-CCR7+CD27+CD95- naive CD8+ T cells expressing CXCR3 (TNR3+). The CDR3 reads CASSSFTQRELSYNEQFF.